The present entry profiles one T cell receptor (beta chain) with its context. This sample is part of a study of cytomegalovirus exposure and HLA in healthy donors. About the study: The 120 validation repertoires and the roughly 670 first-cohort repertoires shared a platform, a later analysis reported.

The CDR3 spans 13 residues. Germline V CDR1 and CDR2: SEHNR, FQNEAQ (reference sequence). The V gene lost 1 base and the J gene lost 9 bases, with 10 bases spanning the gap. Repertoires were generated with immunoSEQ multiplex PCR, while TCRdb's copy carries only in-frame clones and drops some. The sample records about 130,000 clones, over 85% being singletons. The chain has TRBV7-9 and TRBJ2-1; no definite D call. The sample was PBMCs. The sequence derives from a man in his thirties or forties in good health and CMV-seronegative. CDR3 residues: CASSLDWLPEQFF. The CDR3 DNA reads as TGTGCCAGCAGCTTAGATTGGCTCCCTGAGCAGTTCTTC.